This T cell receptor (beta chain) was sequenced during a study of OX40 agonist ivuxolimab in advanced cancers. As for the study in general: One hepatocellular carcinoma and a couple of cutaneous melanoma patients partially responded. Study conclusions and caveats: Partial responders treated at 0.1-3.0 mg/kg exhibited clonal expansion among the lowest measured. Some nonresponders also had low normalized T-cell clonal expansion.

Concerning this clone: As yet, its antigen is unknown.

Autoimmune disease history or systemic immunosuppression was exclusionary. V shed 7 bases, J shed 9 bases, and the junction held 12 bases outside the gene matches. CDR1 is LNHDA, CDR2 SQIVND, per germline (reference sequence). The CDR3 extends over 14 amino acids. Profiled with immunoSEQ multiplex PCR; TCRdb holds only in-frame clones, not every one. The data show roughly 23,000 clones, around 88% seen once. The sample in question was CD4+ or CD8+ T cells sorted from blood, obtained in a trial of the OX40 agonist ivuxolimab. The origin of this receptor is an adult with an advanced solid tumor such as melanoma, head and neck, liver or kidney cancer. The J gene is TRBJ2-7, the V gene TRBV19, with TRBD1 matching over 10 bases. The CDR3 DNA reads TGTGCCAGTACTCCGGGACAGGGGTTATTAGGGCAGTACTTC. Protein product: CASTPGQGLLGQYF.